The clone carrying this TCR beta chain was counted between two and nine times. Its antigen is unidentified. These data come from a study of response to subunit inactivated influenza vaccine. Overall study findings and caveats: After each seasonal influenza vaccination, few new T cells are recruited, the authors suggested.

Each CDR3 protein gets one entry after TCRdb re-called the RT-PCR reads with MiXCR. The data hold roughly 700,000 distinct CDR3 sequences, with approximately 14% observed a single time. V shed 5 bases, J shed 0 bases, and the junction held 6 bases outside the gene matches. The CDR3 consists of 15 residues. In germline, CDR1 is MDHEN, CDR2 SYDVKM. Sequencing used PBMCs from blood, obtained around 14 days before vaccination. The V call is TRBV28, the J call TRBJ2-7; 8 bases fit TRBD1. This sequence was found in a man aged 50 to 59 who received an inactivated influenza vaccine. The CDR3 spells CASSETGVTSYEQYF. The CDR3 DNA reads TGTGCCAGCAGTGAGACAGGGGTCACCTCCTACGAGCAGTACTTC.